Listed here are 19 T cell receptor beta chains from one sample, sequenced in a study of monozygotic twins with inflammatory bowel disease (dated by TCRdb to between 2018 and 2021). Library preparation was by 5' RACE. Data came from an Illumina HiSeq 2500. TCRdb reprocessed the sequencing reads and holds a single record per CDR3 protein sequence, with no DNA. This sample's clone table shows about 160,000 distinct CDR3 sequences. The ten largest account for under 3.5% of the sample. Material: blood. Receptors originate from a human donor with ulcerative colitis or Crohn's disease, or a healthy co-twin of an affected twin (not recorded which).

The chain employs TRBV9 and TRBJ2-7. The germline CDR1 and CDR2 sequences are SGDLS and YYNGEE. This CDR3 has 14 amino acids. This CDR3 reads CASSASGSRYEQYF.

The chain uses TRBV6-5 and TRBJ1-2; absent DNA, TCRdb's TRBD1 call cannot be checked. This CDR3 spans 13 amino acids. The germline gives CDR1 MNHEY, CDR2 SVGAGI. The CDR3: CTSSQTGTGGYTF.

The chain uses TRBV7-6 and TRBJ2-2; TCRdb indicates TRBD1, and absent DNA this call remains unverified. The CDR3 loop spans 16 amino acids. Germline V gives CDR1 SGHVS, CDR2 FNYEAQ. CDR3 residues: CASSLMGQGNTGELFF.

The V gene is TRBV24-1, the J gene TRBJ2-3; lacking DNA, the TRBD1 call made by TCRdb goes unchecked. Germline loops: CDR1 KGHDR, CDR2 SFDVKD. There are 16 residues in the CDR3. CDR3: CATSDPRGGNTDTQYF.

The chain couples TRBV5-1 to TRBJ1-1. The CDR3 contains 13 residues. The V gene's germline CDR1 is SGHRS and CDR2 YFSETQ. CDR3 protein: CASSTQGNTEAFF.

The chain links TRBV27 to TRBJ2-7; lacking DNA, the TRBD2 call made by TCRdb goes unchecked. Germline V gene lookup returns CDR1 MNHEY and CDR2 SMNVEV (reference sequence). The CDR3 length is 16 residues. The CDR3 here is CASSSSGTSGIYEQYF.

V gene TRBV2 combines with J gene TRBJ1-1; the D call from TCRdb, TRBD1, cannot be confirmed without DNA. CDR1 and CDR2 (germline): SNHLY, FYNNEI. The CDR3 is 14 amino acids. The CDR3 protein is CASSETGENTEAFF.

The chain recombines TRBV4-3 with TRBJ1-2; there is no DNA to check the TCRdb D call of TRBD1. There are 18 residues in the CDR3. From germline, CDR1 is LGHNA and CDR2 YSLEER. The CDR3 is CASSQYSGQGAFSYGYTF.

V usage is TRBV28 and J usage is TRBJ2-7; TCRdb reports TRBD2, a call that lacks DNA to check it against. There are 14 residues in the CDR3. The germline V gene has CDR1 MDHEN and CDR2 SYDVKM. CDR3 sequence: CANSTTGGGYEQYF.

The CDR3 protein is CASSLEGTANYGYTF. This chain joins TRBV5-1 and TRBJ1-2; absent DNA, TCRdb's TRBD1 call cannot be checked. The CDR3 loop spans 15 amino acids. CDR1 and CDR2 from the germline V gene are SGHRS and YFSETQ.

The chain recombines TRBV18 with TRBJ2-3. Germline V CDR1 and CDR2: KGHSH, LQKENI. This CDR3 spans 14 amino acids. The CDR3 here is CASSPILAIDTQYF. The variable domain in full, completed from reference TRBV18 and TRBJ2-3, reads NAGVMQNPRHLVRRRGQEARLRCSPMKGHSHVYWYRQLPEEGLKFMVYLQKENIIDESGMPKERFSAEFPKEGPSILRIQQVVRGDSAAYFCASSPILAIDTQYFGPGTRLTVL.

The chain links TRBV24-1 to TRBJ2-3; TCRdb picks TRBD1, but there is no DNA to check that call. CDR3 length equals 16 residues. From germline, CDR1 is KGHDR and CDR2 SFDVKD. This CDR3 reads CATSDSGTGGIDTQYF.

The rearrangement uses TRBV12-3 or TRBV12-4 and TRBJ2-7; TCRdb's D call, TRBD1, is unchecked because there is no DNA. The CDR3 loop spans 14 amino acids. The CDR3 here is CASRGEDGGDEQYF.

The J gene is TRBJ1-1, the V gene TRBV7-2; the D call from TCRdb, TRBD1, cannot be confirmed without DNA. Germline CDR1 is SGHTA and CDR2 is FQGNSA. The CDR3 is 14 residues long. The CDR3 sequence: CASSGQGPGTEAFF. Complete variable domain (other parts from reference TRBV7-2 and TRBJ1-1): GAGVSQSPSNKVTEKGKDVELRCDPISGHTALYWYRQSLGQGLEFLIYFQGNSAPDKSGLPSDRFSAERTGGSVSTLTIQRTQQEDSAVYLCASSGQGPGTEAFFGQGTRLTVV.

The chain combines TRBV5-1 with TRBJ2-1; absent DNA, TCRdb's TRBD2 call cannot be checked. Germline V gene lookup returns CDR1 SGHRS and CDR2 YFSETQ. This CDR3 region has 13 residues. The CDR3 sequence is CASRGLDLGEQFF.

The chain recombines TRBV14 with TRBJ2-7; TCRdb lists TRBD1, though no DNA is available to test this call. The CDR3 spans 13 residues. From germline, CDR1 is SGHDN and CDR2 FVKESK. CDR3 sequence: CASSRADSYEQYF.

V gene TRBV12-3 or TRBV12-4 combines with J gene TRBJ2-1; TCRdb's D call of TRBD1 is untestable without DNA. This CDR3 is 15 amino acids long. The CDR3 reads CASSPDRAAFDEQFF.

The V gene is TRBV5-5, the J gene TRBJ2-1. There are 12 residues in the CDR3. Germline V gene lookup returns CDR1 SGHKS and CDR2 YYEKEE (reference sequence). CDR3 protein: CASSLSVPEQFF. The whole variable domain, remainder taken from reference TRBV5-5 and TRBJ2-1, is DAGVTQSPTHLIKTRGQQVTLRCSPISGHKSVSWYQQVLGQGPQFIFQYYEKEERGRGNFPDRFSARQFPNYSSELNVNALLLGDSALYLCASSLSVPEQFFGPGTRLTVL.

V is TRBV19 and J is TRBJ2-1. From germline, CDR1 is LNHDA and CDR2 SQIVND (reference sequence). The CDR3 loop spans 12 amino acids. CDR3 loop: CASSNWGNEQFF.